This T cell receptor beta chain was found in a study of tumor-infiltrating lymphocytes in localized non-small cell lung cancer. Study-wide findings and caveats: Tumors had more T cell infiltration than uninvolved lung, per TCRbeta sequencing and CD3 counts. IM1 and IM2 tumors showed no difference in T-cell fraction.

Trimming stripped 3 bases from V and 2 bases from J, with 7 bases between. The CDR3 has 13 amino acids. Germline V gene data show CDR1 as GTSNPN and CDR2 as SVGIG (reference sequence). In its sample, this clone was seen once. Its antigen remains unidentified. Data came from immunoSEQ multiplex PCR; TCRdb stores just in-frame clones and leaves some out. This table holds roughly 8,900 clones, about 80% found once. Sample: uninvolved lung tissue not adjacent to the tumor. The rearrangement links TRBV30 to TRBJ1-4; no firm D call. This clonotype originated in a human donor with non-small cell lung cancer. In DNA form, the CDR3 reads TGTGCCTGGAGCGCCGGGACTAATGAAAAACTGTTTTTT. It yields the protein CAWSAGTNEKLFF.